Following are 23 T cell receptor beta chains from one sample sequenced in a study of blood T cell repertoires in COVID-19. Method: immunoSEQ multiplex PCR; TCRdb's copy keeps in-frame clones and lacks some. The sample contains 30,000 to 35,000 clones, 81% of which appear only once. Sequenced sample: peripheral blood. The source is a man between 65 and 85 years old with COVID-19, enrolled during active disease.

CDR3: CASSSFWGDQETQYF. CDR3 nucleotide sequence: TGTGCCAGCAGTTCGTTCTGGGGAGACCAAGAGACCCAGTACTTC. The V and J genes are TRBV5-6 and TRBJ2-5; the D gene is possibly TRBD2 (5 bases). With 5 bases removed from V and 0 bases from J, the gap between germline ends came to 14 bases. The CDR3 covers 15 residues. In germline, CDR1 is SGHDT, CDR2 YYEEEE.

This sequence joins TRBV21-1 and TRBJ1-4; the table assigns TRBD1, which was not confirmed against the DNA. TRBV21-1 is an annotated pseudogene. This CDR3 spans 17 amino acids. CDR3 in amino acids: CASSETGVGWSNEKLFF. CDR3 nucleotides: TGTGCCAGCAGCGAGACAGGGGTAGGCTGGAGTAATGAAAAACTGTTTTTT.

This rearrangement joins TRBV28 to TRBJ2-4, with 10 bases matching TRBD2. Germline CDR1 and CDR2: MDHEN and SYDVKM. There are 15 residues in the CDR3. V gave up 5 bases and J gave up 8 bases; unmatched junction bases: 9. The CDR3 protein is CASSEPGTSADIQYF. DNA of the CDR3: TGTGCCAGCAGTGAACCCGGGACTAGCGCGGACATTCAGTACTTC.

This chain joins TRBV2 and TRBJ2-1, with D possibly TRBD1 on 6 matching bases. The CDR3 has 16 amino acids. V was shortened by 0 bases and J by 4 bases, with 13 bases between the two germline ends. CDR1 is SNHLY and CDR2 is FYNNEI in the germline V gene. The CDR3 DNA is TGTGCCAGCAGTGAAGCTGAGGGGGTAGGATACAATGAGCAGTTCTTC. It specifies CASSEAEGVGYNEQFF.

The chain combines TRBV14 with TRBJ2-7, with TRBD1 matching over 7 bases. Germline V gene data show CDR1 as SGHDN and CDR2 as FVKESK. This CDR3 is built from 12 residues. Trimming took 5 bases from V and 6 from J; bases not matched to a gene: 4. The CDR3 region has the DNA TGTGCCAGCAGCAACAGGGGTGGCGAGCAGTACTTC. Translation gives CASSNRGGEQYF.

The V and J genes are TRBV10-2 and TRBJ2-7, with 10 bases identical to TRBD1. The CDR3 runs 13 residues. V lost 6 bases and J lost 2; bases outside the gene matches: 1. Germline V CDR1 and CDR2: WSHSY, SAAADI. CDR3 sequence reads: CASRGTGAYEQYF. As DNA, the CDR3 is TGCGCCAGCAGGGGGACAGGGGCCTACGAGCAGTACTTC.

The chain links TRBV7-9 to TRBJ2-1; 8 bases fit TRBD1. V gave up 4 bases and J gave up 4 bases; unmatched junction bases: 0. The germline gives CDR1 SEHNR, CDR2 FQNEAQ (reference sequence). The CDR3 has 13 amino acids. The CDR3 nucleotides are TGTGCCAGCAGCTGGACAGGGTACAATGAGCAGTTCTTC. This gives the protein CASSWTGYNEQFF.

The chain uses TRBV7-3 and TRBJ2-3; 11 nucleotides align to TRBD2. CDR3 size: 15 residues. V trimming: 3 bases; J trimming: 5 bases; junction bases outside the gene matches: 4. From germline, CDR1 is SGHTA and CDR2 FQGTGA. The CDR3 sequence: CASSFSGRAGDTQYF. The CDR3 region has the DNA TGTGCCAGCAGCTTTAGCGGGAGGGCCGGAGATACGCAGTATTTT. Full variable domain (outside the CDR3, taken from reference TRBV7-3 and TRBJ2-3): GAGVSQTPSNKVTEKGKYVELRCDPISGHTALYWYRQSLGQGPEFLIYFQGTGAADDSGLPNDRFFAVRPEGSVSTLKIQRTERGDSAVYLCASSFSGRAGDTQYFGPGTRLTVL.

The chain joins TRBV11-2 to TRBJ2-7; D perhaps matches TRBD1 (9 bases). The CDR3 is made up of 15 amino acids. The ends were cut back, 4 bases at V and 6 bases at J, with 19 bases in the middle. Germline lookup yields CDR1 SGHAT and CDR2 FQNNGV. The CDR3 DNA follows: TGTGCCAGCAGCTCGGGGGGGACAGGGTGGATCGAGCAGTACTTC. It specifies CASSSGGTGWIEQYF.

The J gene is TRBJ1-1, the V gene TRBV29-1, with a tentative D call TRBD1 (5 bases). Trimming removed 3 bases at V and 4 bases at J, with 9 bases between. The CDR3 totals 12 residues. CDR1 is SQVTM, CDR2 ANQGSEA, per germline. The DNA of the CDR3 is TGCAGCGTTGAGAAGGGGCGCACTGAAGCTTTCTTT. This codes for CSVEKGRTEAFF.

The chain uses TRBV28 and TRBJ1-2, with 7 bases aligning to TRBD1. The germline CDR1 and CDR2 sequences are MDHEN and SYDVKM. V lost 8 bases, J lost 0 bases, and 9 bases stayed unmatched. The CDR3 loop spans 15 amino acids. In DNA, the CDR3 is TGTGCCAGCCTTGAAGGGGGCAGACCTAACTATGGCTACACCTTC. It specifies CASLEGGRPNYGYTF.

The V gene is TRBV6-4, the J gene TRBJ2-2, with D hard to call. Germline CDR1 reads MRHNA; CDR2 reads SNTAGT. The CDR3 has 15 amino acids. The V end was cut by 3 bases, the J end by 0 bases, with 8 bases between. The CDR3 nucleotides are TGTGCCAGCAGTGATTCTCCTACGAACACCGGGGAGCTGTTTTTT. Translated: CASSDSPTNTGELFF.

The chain is built from TRBV7-2 and TRBJ2-1; 10 bases agree with TRBD2. Losses at the gene ends were 0 bases for V and 5 bases for J; bases not matched to a gene: 10. The CDR3 loop spans 18 amino acids. Germline-derived CDR1 and CDR2 are SGHTA and FQGNSA. The CDR3 nucleotides are TGTGCCAGCAGCTTAGCGCCGACGGGACTAGCGAAAGACAATGAGCAGTTCTTC. It codes for CASSLAPTGLAKDNEQFF.

The CDR3 DNA sequence: TGTGCCAGCAGCCTACTAGCGGGAGGGCCGGGGGAGCAGTACTTC. Protein product: CASSLLAGGPGEQYF. The chain employs TRBV7-2 and TRBJ2-7; 13 nucleotides align to TRBD2. Trimming at V came to 5 bases and at J to 7 bases, leaving 8 bases not matched to a gene. This CDR3 has 15 residues. Per germline, CDR1 SGHTA and CDR2 FQGNSA.

This sequence joins TRBV28 and TRBJ1-1; TRBD1 might be the D (6 bases). Trimming stripped 5 bases from V and 5 bases from J, with 18 bases between. Germline lookup yields CDR1 MDHEN and CDR2 SYDVKM. CDR3 length: 15 amino acids. This CDR3 is CASSRILTGATEAFF. CDR3 in DNA: TGTGCCAGCAGTCGCATCTTGACAGGAGCAACTGAAGCTTTCTTT.

In this sample, this clone is medium-sized. The chain combines TRBV5-1 with TRBJ2-7, with 9 bases aligning to TRBD2. The V and J ends lost 0 bases and 2 bases, in that order; junction bases with no gene match: 0. This CDR3 region has 14 residues. Germline V gene sequence: CDR1 SGHRS, CDR2 YFSETQ. CDR3 coding DNA: TGCGCCAGCAGCTTGGGCGGGAGGGCCTACGAGCAGTACTTC. Amino acids: CASSLGGRAYEQYF.

V is TRBV11-2 and J is TRBJ2-7; D is unclear. Germline V gene data show CDR1 as SGHAT and CDR2 as FQNNGV. Trimming shortened V by 5 bases and J by 3 bases, and 11 bases separated the two germline ends. This CDR3 has 13 residues. DNA of the CDR3: TGTGCCAGCAGCGCCCCGCGGATCTACGAGCAGTACTTC. As protein: CASSAPRIYEQYF.

CDR3 region: CASSLGADTEAFF. CDR3 sequence (DNA): TGTGCCAGCAGCTTAGGGGCAGACACTGAAGCTTTCTTT. The genes are TRBV11-2 and TRBJ1-1; D uncertain. V dropped 1 base and J dropped 3 bases, with 6 bases sitting between them. Per the germline V gene, CDR1 is SGHAT and CDR2 is FQNNGV. This CDR3 contains 13 residues.

The V and J genes are TRBV6-6 and TRBJ2-2; TRBD1 might be the D (6 bases). There are 14 residues in the CDR3. The germline V gene has CDR1 MNHNY and CDR2 SVGAGI (reference sequence). Trimming removed 5 bases at V and 1 base at J, with 8 bases between. CDR3 in amino acids: CASSQTGNTGELFF. As DNA, the CDR3 is TGTGCCAGCAGTCAGACAGGGAACACCGGGGAGCTGTTTTTT.

V and J are TRBV19 and TRBJ1-4, with D hard to call. This CDR3 is built from 17 residues. Germline loops: CDR1 LNHDA, CDR2 SQIVND (reference sequence). Deletions cut 4 bases from V and 0 bases from J, with 15 bases between. The CDR3 protein is CASSKETDYTTNEKLFF. The CDR3 DNA follows: TGTGCCAGTAGTAAGGAGACGGACTATACAACTAATGAAAAACTGTTTTTT. Combining the CDR3 with reference TRBV19 and TRBJ1-4 gives the whole variable domain DGGITQSPKYLFRKEGQNVTLSCEQNLNHDAMYWYRQDPGQGLRLIYYSQIVNDFQKGDIAEGYSVSREKKESFPLTVTSAQKNPTAFYLCASSKETDYTTNEKLFFGSGTQLSVL.

This clone counts as medium-sized (0.01 to 0.1%). V usage is TRBV19 and J usage is TRBJ1-5; D unclear. The germline V gene has CDR1 LNHDA and CDR2 SQIVND (reference sequence). This CDR3 is 14 amino acids long. V dropped 10 bases and J dropped 7 bases, with 20 bases sitting between them. The CDR3 bases are TGTGCCACCGGCGGGCCCCGTGAGAGGCAGCCCCAGCATTTT. This translates into CATGGPRERQPQHF.

The rearrangement links TRBV6-1 to TRBJ1-5; D remains ambiguous. Trimming shortened V by 2 bases and J by 9 bases, and 8 bases separated the two germline ends. From germline, CDR1 is MNHNS and CDR2 SASEGT. The CDR3 totals 12 residues. Written as DNA, the CDR3 is TGTGCCAGCAGTGAATCCCGAGCGCCCCAGCATTTT. As protein: CASSESRAPQHF.

V and J are TRBV5-1 and TRBJ2-5, with 12 positions matching TRBD2. Per the germline V gene, CDR1 is SGHRS and CDR2 is YFSETQ. V lost 5 bases to trimming and J lost 5 bases; unmatched junction nucleotides: 7. This CDR3 region has 15 residues. The CDR3, as DNA: TGCGCCAGCAGTCAAGGACTAGCGGGAAGGGAGACCCAGTACTTC. Protein product: CASSQGLAGRETQYF.